The source of this T cell receptor beta chain is a study of blood T cell repertoires in COVID-19. Study-level background: PBMCs, B-cell-depleted T cells, or T cells were the source of the cDNA or gDNA that made up the material.

Trimming took 1 base from V and 7 from J, leaving 11 bases between them. The CDR3 covers 15 residues. Per germline, CDR1 MNHNS and CDR2 SASEGT. Assay: immunoSEQ multiplex PCR; the TCRdb copy retains only in-frame clones and omits some. Of about 210,000 clones listed, around 89% are singletons. The receptor was isolated from a woman in her thirties or forties with acute or convalescent COVID-19. The chain links TRBV6-1 to TRBJ1-6; D is unresolved. The sample consisted of peripheral blood. The CDR3: CASSEVWGANSPLHF. In nucleotides, the CDR3 is TGTGCCAGCAGTGAAGTTTGGGGAGCGAATTCACCCCTCCACTTT.